The source of this TCR beta chain is a study of T cell responses to AZD1222 COVID-19 vaccine. Study conclusions and caveats: Most donors were white British, females outnumbered males, and clonal diversity was possibly underestimated. Baseline seropositivity occurred in only a handful of AZD1222 recipients.

Combined were second doses at about 4 or about 12 weeks. This clone was counted between two and nine times. Antigen unknown. V trimming: 6 bases; J trimming: 1 base; junction bases outside the gene matches: 3. The CDR3 has 14 residues. Germline assignment: CDR1 SNHLY and CDR2 FYNNEI. Profiled with immunoSEQ multiplex PCR; TCRdb holds only in-frame clones, not every one. This sample carries about 130,000 clones, roughly 87% of them seen once, and the ten largest clones take over 9%. V gene TRBV2 combines with J gene TRBJ1-5; TRBD1 matches 7 bases. This sequence originates from an adult who received the AZD1222 COVID-19 vaccine. The sequenced sample was peripheral blood, obtained 28 days after the second AZD1222 dose. The CDR3 region has the DNA TGTGCCAGCAGCCTGACAGGGAGCAATCAGCCCCAGCATTTT. It encodes CASSLTGSNQPQHF.